This T cell receptor (beta chain) was observed in a study of CD8+ T cells in alopecia areata. cDNA reverse transcribed from extracted RNA served as the sequencing template. The assay was immunoSEQ multiplex PCR, and TCRdb's table has in-frame clones only and misses some. The repertoire holds some 190,000 clones, with about 51% as singletons. Study-wide results and caveats: It was less clear whether patients shared TCRs than it was in mice, possibly because of HLA. Especially in alopecia totalis/universalis, lesional scalp showed greater clonality than normal scalp did.

As to treatment: oral pan-JAK inhibitor, 5-10 mg twice daily. Researchers took lesional scalp punch biopsies and peripheral blood from people who were alopecia areata patients. V was clipped by 1 base and J by 4 bases, with 11 bases between them. The CDR3 covers 15 residues. Germline CDR1 reads LGHNA; CDR2 reads YSLEER. This clone has a single count. Its target is unknown. The rearrangement uses TRBV4-3 and TRBJ1-5; tentative D call: TRBD1 (5 bases). The clonotype was recovered from a human donor with alopecia areata. The sample in question was CD8+ T cells sorted from blood, obtained between weeks 51 and 52, from a patient treated with tofacitinib. DNA for the CDR3: TGCGCCAGCAGCCAAGGGTGGGGGGGTAATCAGCCCCAGCATTTT. Encoded protein: CASSQGWGGNQPQHF.